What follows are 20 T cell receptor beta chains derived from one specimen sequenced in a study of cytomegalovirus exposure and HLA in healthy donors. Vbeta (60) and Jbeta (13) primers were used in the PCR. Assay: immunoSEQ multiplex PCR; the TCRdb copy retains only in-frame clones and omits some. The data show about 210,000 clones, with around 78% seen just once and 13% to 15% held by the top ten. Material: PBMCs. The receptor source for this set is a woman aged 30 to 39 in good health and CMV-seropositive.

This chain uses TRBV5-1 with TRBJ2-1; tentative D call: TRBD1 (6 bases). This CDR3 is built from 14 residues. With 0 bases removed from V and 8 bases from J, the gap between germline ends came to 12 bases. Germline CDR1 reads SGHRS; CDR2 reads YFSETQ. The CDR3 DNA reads TGCGCCAGCAGCTTGGGTTGGGGGCAGGATGAGCAGTTCTTC. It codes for CASSLGWGQDEQFF.

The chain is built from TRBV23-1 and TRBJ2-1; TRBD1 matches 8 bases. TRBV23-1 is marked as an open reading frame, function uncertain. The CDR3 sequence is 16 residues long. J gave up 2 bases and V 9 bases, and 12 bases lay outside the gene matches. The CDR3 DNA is TGCGCCAGATTCTCGGGACAGGCTACAACCTACAATGAGCAGTTCTTC. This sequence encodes CARFSGQATTYNEQFF.

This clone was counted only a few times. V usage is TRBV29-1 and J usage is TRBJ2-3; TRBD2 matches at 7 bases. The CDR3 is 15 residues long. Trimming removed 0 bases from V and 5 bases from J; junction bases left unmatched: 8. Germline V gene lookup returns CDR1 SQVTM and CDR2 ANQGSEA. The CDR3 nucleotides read TGCAGCGTTGAAGATCCCGGGAGGTGGGGAGATACGCAGTATTTT. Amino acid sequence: CSVEDPGRWGDTQYF.

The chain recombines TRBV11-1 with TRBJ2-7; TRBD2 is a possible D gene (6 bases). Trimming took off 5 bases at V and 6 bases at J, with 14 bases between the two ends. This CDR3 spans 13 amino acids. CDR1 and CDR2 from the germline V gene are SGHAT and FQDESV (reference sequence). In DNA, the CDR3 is TGTGCCAGCAGCCCCAATCGGGGGAGCGAGCAGTACTTC. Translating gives CASSPNRGSEQYF.

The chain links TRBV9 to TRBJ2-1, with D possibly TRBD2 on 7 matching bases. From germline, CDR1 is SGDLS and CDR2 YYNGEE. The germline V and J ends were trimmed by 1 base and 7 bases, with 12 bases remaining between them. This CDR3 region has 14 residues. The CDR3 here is CASSVRGAVNEQFF. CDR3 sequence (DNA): TGTGCCAGCAGCGTACGGGGGGCGGTTAATGAGCAGTTCTTC.

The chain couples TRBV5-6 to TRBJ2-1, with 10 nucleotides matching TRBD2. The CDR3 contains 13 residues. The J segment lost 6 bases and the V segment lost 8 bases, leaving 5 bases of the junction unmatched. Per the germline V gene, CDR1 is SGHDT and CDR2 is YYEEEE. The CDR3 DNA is TGTGCCAGTAGCGGGAGGCCCTCCAATGAGCAGTTCTTC. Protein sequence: CASSGRPSNEQFF.

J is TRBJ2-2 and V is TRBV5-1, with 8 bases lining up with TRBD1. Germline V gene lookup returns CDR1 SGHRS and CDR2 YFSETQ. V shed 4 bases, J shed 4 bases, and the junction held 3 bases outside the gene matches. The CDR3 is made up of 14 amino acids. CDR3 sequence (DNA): TGCGCCAGCAGCGCGACAGGGGTCACCGGGGAGCTGTTTTTT. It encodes CASSATGVTGELFF. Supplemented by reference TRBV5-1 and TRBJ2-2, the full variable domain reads KAGVTQTPRYLIKTRGQQVTLSCSPISGHRSVSWYQQTPGQGLQFLFEYFSETQRNKGNFPGRFSGRQFSNSRSEMNVSTLELGDSALYLCASSATGVTGELFFGEGSRLTVL.

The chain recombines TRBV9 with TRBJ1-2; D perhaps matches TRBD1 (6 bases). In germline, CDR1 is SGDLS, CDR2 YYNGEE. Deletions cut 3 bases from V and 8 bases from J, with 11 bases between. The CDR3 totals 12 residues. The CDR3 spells CASSATGQGYTF. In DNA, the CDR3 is TGTGCCAGCAGCGCAACAGGGCAAGGCTACACCTTC. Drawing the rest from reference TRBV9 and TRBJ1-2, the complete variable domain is DSGVTQTPKHLITATGQRVTLRCSPRSGDLSVYWYQQSLDQGLQFLIQYYNGEERAKGNILERFSAQQFPDLHSELNLSSLELGDSALYFCASSATGQGYTFGSGTRLTVV.

CDR3: CASSQRQGEKLFF. The CDR3 region has the DNA TGTGCCAGCAGCCAACGACAGGGTGAAAAACTGTTTTTT. The chain employs TRBV7-2 and TRBJ1-4; TRBD1 agrees at 7 bases. Germline V gene data show CDR1 as SGHTA and CDR2 as FQGNSA. V lost 5 bases, J lost 7 bases, and 4 bases stayed unmatched. CDR3 length: 13 amino acids.

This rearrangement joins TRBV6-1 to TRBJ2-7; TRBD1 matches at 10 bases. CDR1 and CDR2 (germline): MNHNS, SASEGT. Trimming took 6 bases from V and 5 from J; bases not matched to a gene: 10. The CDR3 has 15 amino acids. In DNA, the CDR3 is TGTGCCAGCAGGGGGGGGACAGGGGAGGTAGACGAGCAGTACTTC. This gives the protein CASRGGTGEVDEQYF.

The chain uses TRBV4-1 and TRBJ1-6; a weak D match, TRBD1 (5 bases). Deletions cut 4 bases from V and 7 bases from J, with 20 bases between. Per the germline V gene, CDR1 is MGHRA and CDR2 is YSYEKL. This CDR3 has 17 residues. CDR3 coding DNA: TGCGCCAGCAGCCCTCCTATCCGGGGGGGTGGGAATTCACCCCTCCACTTT. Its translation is CASSPPIRGGGNSPLHF.

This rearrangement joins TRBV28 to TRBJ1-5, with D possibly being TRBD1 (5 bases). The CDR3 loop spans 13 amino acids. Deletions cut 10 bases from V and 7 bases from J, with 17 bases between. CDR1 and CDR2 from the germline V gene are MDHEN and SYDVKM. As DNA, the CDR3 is TGTGCCACCTCTGAAGGGTACAGGCAGCCCCAGCATTTT. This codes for CATSEGYRQPQHF.

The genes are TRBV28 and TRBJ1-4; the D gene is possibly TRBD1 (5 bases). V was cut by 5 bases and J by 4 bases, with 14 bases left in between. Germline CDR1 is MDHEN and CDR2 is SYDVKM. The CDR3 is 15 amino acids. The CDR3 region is CASSKTALINEKLFF. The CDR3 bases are TGTGCCAGCAGTAAGACAGCCCTAATTAATGAAAAACTGTTTTTT.

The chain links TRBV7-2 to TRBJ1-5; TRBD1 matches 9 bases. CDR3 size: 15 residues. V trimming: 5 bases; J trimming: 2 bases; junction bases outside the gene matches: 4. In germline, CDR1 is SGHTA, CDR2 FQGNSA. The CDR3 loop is CASSRTGEGNQPQHF. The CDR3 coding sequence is TGTGCCAGCAGCAGGACAGGGGAGGGCAATCAGCCCCAGCATTTT.

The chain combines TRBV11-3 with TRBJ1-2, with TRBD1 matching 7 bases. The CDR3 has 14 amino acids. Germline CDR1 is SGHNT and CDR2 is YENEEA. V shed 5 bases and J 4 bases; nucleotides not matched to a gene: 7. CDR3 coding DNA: TGTGCCAGCAGCCACACAGGGGCCAGCTATGGCTACACCTTC. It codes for CASSHTGASYGYTF.

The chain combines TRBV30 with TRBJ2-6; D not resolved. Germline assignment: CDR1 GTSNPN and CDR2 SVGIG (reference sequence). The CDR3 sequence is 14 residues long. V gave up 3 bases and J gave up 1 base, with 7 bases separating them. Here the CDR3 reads CAWSDGSGANVLTF. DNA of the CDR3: TGTGCCTGGAGCGACGGGTCTGGGGCCAACGTCCTGACTTTC.

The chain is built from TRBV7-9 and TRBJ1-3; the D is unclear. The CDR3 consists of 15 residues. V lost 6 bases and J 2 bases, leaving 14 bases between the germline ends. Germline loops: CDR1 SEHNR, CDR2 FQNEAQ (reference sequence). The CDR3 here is CASSLGSSPGNTIYF. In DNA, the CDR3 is TGTGCCAGCAGTCTAGGGAGCAGCCCTGGAAACACCATATATTTT.

CDR3 sequence: CSVGSDNQPQHF. For the CDR3, the DNA is TGCAGCGTTGGGAGTGACAATCAGCCCCAGCATTTT. This rearrangement joins TRBV29-1 to TRBJ1-5; no definite D call. Trimming pared 4 bases from V and 3 bases from J, leaving 7 bases between. The CDR3 is 12 residues long. Germline CDR1 and CDR2: SQVTM and ANQGSEA.

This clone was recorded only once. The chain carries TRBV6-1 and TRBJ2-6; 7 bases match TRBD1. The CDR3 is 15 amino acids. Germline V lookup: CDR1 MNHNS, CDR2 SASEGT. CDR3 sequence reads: CAQGVSLSGANVLTF. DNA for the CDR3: TGTGCGCAGGGGGTAAGCTTATCTGGGGCCAACGTCCTGACTTTC.

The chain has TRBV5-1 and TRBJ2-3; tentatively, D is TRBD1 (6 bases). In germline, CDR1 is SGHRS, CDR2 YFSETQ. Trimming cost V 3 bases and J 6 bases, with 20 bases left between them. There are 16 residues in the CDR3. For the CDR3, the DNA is TGCGCCAGCAGCTCCGGGACACCGCGGAATGGTGATACGCAGTATTTT. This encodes CASSSGTPRNGDTQYF. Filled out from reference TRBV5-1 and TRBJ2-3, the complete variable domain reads KAGVTQTPRYLIKTRGQQVTLSCSPISGHRSVSWYQQTPGQGLQFLFEYFSETQRNKGNFPGRFSGRQFSNSRSEMNVSTLELGDSALYLCASSSGTPRNGDTQYFGPGTRLTVL.